This T cell receptor beta chain was retrieved from a study of shared clonotypes between healthy human individuals. General study points: Collection of samples was limited to blood; tissue repertoires likely differ.

As concerns this clone: Its antigen is unidentified.

The V gene lost 5 bases and the J gene lost 0 bases, with 13 bases spanning the gap. The CDR3 length is 15 residues. Germline CDR1 SGHVS, CDR2 FQNEAQ. Around 90 million PBMCs served as the genomic DNA source for unsorted samples. Sequenced by immunoSEQ multiplex PCR; TCRdb stores in-frame clones only, minus some. Here the sample spans a few hundred thousand clones, roughly three quarters being singletons. V usage is TRBV7-8 and J usage is TRBJ1-2, with a weak D call TRBD1 (6 bases). This receptor was identified in a woman aged 40 to 50 in good health. Some clones in this sample may be carry-over from other donors' samples. The sample comprised PBMCs. CDR3 coding DNA: TGTGCCAGCAGCCCACAGGGTTCAGCTAACTATGGCTACACCTTC. Protein product: CASSPQGSANYGYTF.